The 28 T cell receptor beta chains below come from one sample, sequenced in a study of T-cell memory formation after mild COVID-19. TCRdb re-called the 5' RACE reads through MiXCR, storing one row per CDR3 protein. The sample carries 280,000 or so distinct CDR3 sequences, 7% to 10% recorded once. Input material: PBMCs or a T cell subset sorted from them (not recorded which). The receptors were gathered from a man between 18 and 35 years old who had mild COVID-19 (a few samples of this study predate the infection). Cell type and time point are not known.

V and J are TRBV5-1 and TRBJ1-6; D ambiguous. Trimming stripped 4 bases from V and 3 bases from J, with 11 bases between. CDR1 is SGHRS, CDR2 YFSETQ, per germline. The CDR3 has 15 amino acids. CDR3 nucleotides: TGCGCCAGCAGCCTTGTGGGGAACTATAATTCACCCCTCCACTTT. Its translation is CASSLVGNYNSPLHF.

J is TRBJ1-2 and V is TRBV7-2; D is uncertain. Germline-derived CDR1 and CDR2 are SGHTA and FQGNSA. V was shortened by 1 base and J by 4 bases, with 7 bases between the two germline ends. This CDR3 contains 13 residues. CDR3 protein: CASSLGWTYGYTF. The DNA of the CDR3 is TGTGCCAGCAGCTTAGGATGGACCTATGGCTACACCTTC.

This chain connects TRBV18 to TRBJ1-3; D gene uncertain. The germline V gene has CDR1 KGHSH and CDR2 LQKENI. The V end lost 1 base, the J end lost 5 bases, and 6 bases lay between the germline ends. This CDR3 region has 13 residues. CDR3 loop: CASSPQGRNTIYF. The CDR3 DNA follows: TGTGCCAGCTCACCACAGGGAAGAAACACCATATATTTT.

A few counts support this clonotype. The chain is built from TRBV6-6 and TRBJ2-1; 8 bases align to TRBD1. The J segment lost 8 bases and the V segment lost 4 bases, leaving 7 bases of the junction unmatched. Germline-derived CDR1 and CDR2 are MNHNY and SVGAGI (reference sequence). The CDR3 length is 14 residues. The DNA for the CDR3 is TGTGCCAGCAGTTCCAGGACAGGGAGGTATGAGCAGTTCTTC. This codes for CASSSRTGRYEQFF.

This clonotype was seen only a few times. V gene TRBV24-1 combines with J gene TRBJ2-2; TRBD1 matches at 9 bases. The CDR3 is 15 amino acids. CDR1 and CDR2 from the germline V gene are KGHDR and SFDVKD. The V and J ends lost 8 bases and 6 bases, in that order; junction bases with no gene match: 9. CDR3: CATNFGQGTPGELFF. CDR3 DNA sequence: TGTGCCACCAATTTCGGACAGGGGACCCCCGGGGAGCTGTTTTTT.

This chain joins TRBV6-5 and TRBJ2-5; D gene ambiguous. The germline V gene encodes CDR1 MNHEY and CDR2 SVGAGI. Deletions cut 6 bases from V and 5 bases from J, with 13 bases between. The CDR3 sequence is 13 residues long. The CDR3 loop is CASSHRHGETQYF. CDR3 sequence (DNA): TGTGCCAGCAGCCACAGACATGGTGAGACCCAGTACTTC.

V usage is TRBV28 and J usage is TRBJ1-2; 12 bases agree with TRBD1. J was trimmed by 3 bases and V by 5 bases; bases with no gene match: 7. Germline V gene data show CDR1 as MDHEN and CDR2 as SYDVKM. There are 16 residues in the CDR3. The CDR3: CASSLTGTGGDYGYTF. For the CDR3, the DNA is TGTGCCAGCAGTCTGACCGGGACAGGGGGCGACTATGGCTACACCTTC.

The rearrangement links TRBV24-1 to TRBJ2-1, with a tentative D call TRBD1 (6 bases). The CDR3 totals 16 residues. Looked up from germline, CDR1 is KGHDR and CDR2 is SFDVKD. V gave up 4 bases and J gave up 0 bases, with 12 bases separating them. The CDR3 DNA reads TGTGCCACCAGTGACCCAGAGGGGGACTCCTACAATGAGCAGTTCTTC. Translated: CATSDPEGDSYNEQFF.

The genes are TRBV11-2 and TRBJ2-6, with D possibly TRBD1 on 7 matching bases. Per the germline V gene, CDR1 is SGHAT and CDR2 is FQNNGV. The CDR3 runs to 16 residues. V lost 1 base and J lost 2, with 9 bases in between. CDR3 amino acids: CASSLARGAGANVLTF. The DNA of the CDR3 is TGTGCCAGCAGCTTAGCCAGGGGGGCTGGGGCCAACGTCCTGACTTTC.

This clonotype was seen many times. The rearrangement joins TRBV3-1 to TRBJ2-7; D not resolved. Germline V gives CDR1 LGHDT, CDR2 YNNKEL (reference sequence). Trimming shortened V by 3 bases and J by 2 bases, and 11 bases separated the two germline ends. The CDR3 sequence is 14 residues long. For the CDR3, the DNA is TGTGCCAGCAGCCAGGGTAGCTGGCCCTACGAGCAGTACGTC. It is translated as CASSQGSWPYEQYV.

This clonotype was seen more than once but under ten times. The chain joins TRBV5-1 to TRBJ1-2; D is uncertain. V lost 0 bases and J lost 8, with 11 bases in between. The CDR3 has 13 residues. CDR1 and CDR2 from the germline V gene are SGHRS and YFSETQ. CDR3 sequence: CASSLARESGYTF. For the CDR3, the DNA is TGCGCCAGCAGCTTGGCGCGGGAGAGCGGCTACACCTTC.

In this sample, this clonotype turned up a few times. The gene calls are TRBV27 and TRBJ1-6, with no clear D. The CDR3 totals 17 residues. Between the trimmed V and J ends, which lost 6 bases and 8 bases, there was a span of 23 bases. Germline V gene lookup returns CDR1 MNHEY and CDR2 SMNVEV (reference sequence). CDR3: CASSPARASRRDSPLHF. CDR3 DNA: TGTGCCAGCAGCCCCGCTAGGGCGTCCCGGAGGGATTCACCCCTCCACTTT.

The gene calls are TRBV5-4 and TRBJ2-1; D unclear. The CDR3 length is 17 residues. V lost 0 bases to trimming and J lost 0 bases, with 13 bases between them. Germline values: CDR1 SGHNT, CDR2 YYREEE (reference sequence). Written as DNA, the CDR3 is TGTGCCAGCAGCTTGGGCCCCAGTCTAAGCTCCTACAATGAGCAGTTCTTC. It translates to CASSLGPSLSSYNEQFF.

This chain connects TRBV12-3 or TRBV12-4 to TRBJ1-1; D remains ambiguous. The V end lost 6 bases, the J end lost 4 bases, and 12 bases lay between the germline ends. CDR3 size: 13 residues. The CDR3 is CASRLNMSTEAFF. The CDR3, as DNA: TGTGCCAGCAGATTAAACATGAGCACTGAAGCTTTCTTT.

The chain uses TRBV20-1 and TRBJ1-2, with D uncertain. With 0 bases removed from V and 8 bases from J, the gap between germline ends came to 19 bases. Germline CDR1 and CDR2: DFQATT and SNEGSKA (reference sequence). The CDR3 length is 15 residues. In nucleotides, the CDR3 is TGCAGTGCTAGAGATGGTTTTGGTAACATCTGGGGCTACACCTTC. Protein: CSARDGFGNIWGYTF.

The chain recombines TRBV10-3 with TRBJ1-5; a weak D match, TRBD1 (6 bases). The CDR3 is 13 residues long. The V and J ends lost 6 bases and 5 bases respectively, with 11 bases between them. CDR1 ENHRY and CDR2 SYGVKD come from the germline V gene. The CDR3 DNA reads as TGTGCCATCAGCCGACAGGAGGATCAGCCCCAGCATTTT. Amino acid sequence: CAISRQEDQPQHF.

This clonotype was seen a handful of times. The gene calls are TRBV6-2 or TRBV6-3 and TRBJ1-2; D might be TRBD1 (5 bases). V lost 3 bases, J lost 3 bases, and 26 bases lay in between. Germline CDR1 reads MNHEY; CDR2 reads SVGEGT. This CDR3 is built from 19 residues. CDR3 DNA sequence: TGTGCCAGCAGTTATCCCCTGGGACGGTGGATCTCATTGCACTATGGCTACACCTTC. This encodes CASSYPLGRWISLHYGYTF.

This clonotype was observed at least ten times. V is TRBV5-1 and J is TRBJ2-4, with 11 bases that match TRBD1. Germline CDR1 and CDR2: SGHRS and YFSETQ. V lost 5 bases to trimming and J lost 6 bases; unmatched junction nucleotides: 10. CDR3 length: 16 residues. This chain's CDR3 is CASSSAGQGAINIQYF. CDR3 in DNA: TGCGCCAGCAGTTCGGCCGGACAGGGGGCAATAAACATTCAGTACTTC.

There are many counts of this clonotype. The chain combines TRBV6-1 with TRBJ1-2, with D possibly matching TRBD1 (5 bases). The CDR3 is made up of 15 amino acids. The ends were cut back, 7 bases at V and 0 bases at J, with 15 bases in the middle. The germline V gene has CDR1 MNHNS and CDR2 SASEGT. The CDR3 is CASIGTDTPNYGYTF. Written as DNA, the CDR3 is TGTGCCAGCATTGGGACGGACACCCCTAACTATGGCTACACCTTC.

This clonotype has more than one count but fewer than ten. V gene TRBV12-3 or TRBV12-4 combines with J gene TRBJ1-5, with unresolved D. V was pared by 4 bases and J by 9 bases, with 10 bases between. The length of the CDR3 is 12 residues. CDR3 sequence reads: CASSSVRTPQHF. CDR3 DNA: TGTGCCAGCAGTTCGGTCAGGACGCCCCAGCATTTT.

The chain carries TRBV5-1 and TRBJ2-1, with D possibly being TRBD1 (6 bases). Germline V lookup: CDR1 SGHRS, CDR2 YFSETQ. The V and J ends lost 4 bases and 0 bases respectively, with 11 bases between them. The CDR3 loop spans 15 amino acids. The CDR3 region is CASSTGQSSYNEQFF. The CDR3 DNA sequence: TGCGCCAGCAGCACCGGACAGAGCTCCTACAATGAGCAGTTCTTC.

This clonotype was recorded a few times. The CDR3 is CATSIQGDTQYF. The CDR3, as DNA: TGTGCCACCAGCATACAGGGAGATACGCAGTATTTT. The V gene is TRBV15, the J gene TRBJ2-3; a weak D match, TRBD1 (6 bases). The CDR3 runs to 12 residues. From germline, CDR1 is LNHNV and CDR2 YYDKDF (reference sequence). The V end lost 4 bases, the J end lost 5 bases, and 7 bases lay between the germline ends.

This clonotype has only a few counts. The chain employs TRBV12-3 or TRBV12-4 and TRBJ2-5; D remains unclear. This CDR3 is built from 12 residues. The ends were cut back, 2 bases at V and 4 bases at J, with 5 bases in the middle. CDR3 sequence (DNA): TGTGCCAGCAGTTTAAATGCAGAGACCCAGTACTTC. This encodes CASSLNAETQYF.

The table lists this clonotype with many counts. J is TRBJ1-3 and V is TRBV7-8; D may be TRBD1 (5 bases). CDR3 length: 15 amino acids. The V gene lost 1 base and the J gene lost 4 bases, with 11 bases spanning the gap. Germline CDR1 is SGHVS and CDR2 is FQNEAQ. CDR3 DNA: TGTGCCAGCAGCTTAGGCCCAGGGAGAGGAAACACCATATATTTT. Amino acid sequence: CASSLGPGRGNTIYF.

This chain connects TRBV6-1 to TRBJ2-3; 7 bases agree with TRBD2. V lost 0 bases and J lost 7; bases outside the gene matches: 13. Germline V gives CDR1 MNHNS, CDR2 SASEGT. This CDR3 has 17 amino acids. The CDR3 region is CASSEARTRRPWYTQYF. CDR3 sequence (DNA): TGTGCCAGCAGTGAAGCCCGGACTAGGCGTCCTTGGTATACGCAGTATTTT.

This clonotype was seen ten or more times. The chain links TRBV18 to TRBJ2-7; 7 bases are a match to TRBD1. After removal of 4 bases from V and 3 bases from J, the junction contained 6 bases not matched to a gene. The CDR3 length is 14 residues. Germline CDR1 and CDR2: KGHSH and LQKENI. The CDR3 nucleotides are TGTGCCAGCTCACTCTCCCGGGACAGCTACGAGCAGTACTTC. Protein product: CASSLSRDSYEQYF.

In this sample, this clonotype turned up a few times. The genes are TRBV7-9 and TRBJ1-5; 9 bases are shared with TRBD1. This CDR3 is built from 14 residues. Germline assignment: CDR1 SEHNR and CDR2 FQNEAQ (reference sequence). The V and J ends lost 5 bases and 6 bases, in that order; junction bases with no gene match: 5. The CDR3 region has the DNA TGTGCCAGCAGCCGGGACAGGGCTAGTCAGCCCCAGCATTTT. Translation gives CASSRDRASQPQHF.

This clonotype appeared a few times. V usage is TRBV7-3 and J usage is TRBJ2-1; D not resolved. Germline V gene sequence: CDR1 SGHTA, CDR2 FQGTGA. V was clipped by 0 bases and J by 4 bases, with 4 bases between them. The CDR3 has 13 amino acids. DNA of the CDR3: TGTGCCAGCAGCTTAACGATATACAATGAGCAGTTCTTC. Protein sequence: CASSLTIYNEQFF.